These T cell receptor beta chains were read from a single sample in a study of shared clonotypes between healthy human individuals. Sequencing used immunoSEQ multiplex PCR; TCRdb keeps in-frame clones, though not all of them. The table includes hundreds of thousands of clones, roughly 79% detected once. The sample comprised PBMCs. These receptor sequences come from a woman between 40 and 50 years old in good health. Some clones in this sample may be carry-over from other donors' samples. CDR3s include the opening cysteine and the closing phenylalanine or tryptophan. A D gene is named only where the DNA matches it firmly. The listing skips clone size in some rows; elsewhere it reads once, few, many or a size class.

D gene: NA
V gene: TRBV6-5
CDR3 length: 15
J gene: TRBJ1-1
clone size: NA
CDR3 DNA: TGTGCCAGCAGACCAAGGGGGGCCGGGAACACTGAAGCTTTCTTT
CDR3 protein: CASRPRGAGNTEAFF

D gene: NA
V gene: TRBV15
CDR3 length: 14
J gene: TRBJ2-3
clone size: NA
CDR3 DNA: TGTGCCACCAGCGGCGGGATGAGCCCAGATACGCAGTATTTT
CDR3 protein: CATSGGMSPDTQYF

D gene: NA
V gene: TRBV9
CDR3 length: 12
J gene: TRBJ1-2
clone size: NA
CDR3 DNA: TGTGCCAGCAGCGTAGGGTCGGCCCGCTACACCTTC
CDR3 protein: CASSVGSARYTF

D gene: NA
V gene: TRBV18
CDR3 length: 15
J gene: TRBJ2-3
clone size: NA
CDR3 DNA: TGTGCCAGCTCACGAAACAATCAGTACACAGATACGCAGTATTTT
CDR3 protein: CASSRNNQYTDTQYF

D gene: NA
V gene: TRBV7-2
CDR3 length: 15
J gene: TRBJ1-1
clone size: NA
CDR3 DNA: TGTGCCAGCAGCTTAGCGGGGGAGGGGAACACTGAAGCTTTCTTT
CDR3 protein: CASSLAGEGNTEAFF

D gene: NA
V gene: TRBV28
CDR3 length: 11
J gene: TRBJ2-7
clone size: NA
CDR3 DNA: TGTGCCAGCAGTTTGCAGTACGAGCAGTACTTC
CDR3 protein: CASSLQYEQYF

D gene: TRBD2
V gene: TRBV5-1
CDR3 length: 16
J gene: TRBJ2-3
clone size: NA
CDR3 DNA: TGCGCCAGCAGCAAGGTAGCGGGAGATGGGGAAGATACGCAGTATTTT
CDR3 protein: CASSKVAGDGEDTQYF

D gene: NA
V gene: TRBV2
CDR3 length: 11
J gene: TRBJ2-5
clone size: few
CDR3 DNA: TGTGCCAGCATGGTCCAAGAGACCCAGTACTTC
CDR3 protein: CASMVQETQYF

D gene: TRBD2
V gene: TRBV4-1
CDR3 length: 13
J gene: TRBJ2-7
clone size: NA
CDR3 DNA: TGCGCCAGCAGCCAAGGGACTAGCTACGAGCAGTACTTC
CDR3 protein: CASSQGTSYEQYF

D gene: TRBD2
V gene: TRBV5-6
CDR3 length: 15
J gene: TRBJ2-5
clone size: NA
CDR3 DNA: TGTGCCAGCAGCTTGATTGGTGCGGGAGGCCGTGAGCAGTACTTC
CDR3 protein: CASSLIGAGGREQYF

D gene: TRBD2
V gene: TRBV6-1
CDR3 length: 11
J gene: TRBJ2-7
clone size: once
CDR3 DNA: TGTGCCAGCAGACGGACTAGGGAGCAGTACTTC
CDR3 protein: CASRRTREQYF

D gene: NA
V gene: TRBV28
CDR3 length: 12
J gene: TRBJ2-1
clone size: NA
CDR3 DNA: TGTGCCAGCAGTCGGGTTAGTCGGGACGAGTTCTTC
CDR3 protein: CASSRVSRDEFF